This T cell receptor (beta chain) appears in the sequencing data of a study of vaccination and CD4 T cells after COVID-19. Overall study: Blood was drawn a median around 73 days post second dose, range 14 to 241.

Worth noting for this clonotype: Its antigen is not identified.

Described treatment: approximately 10-day PBMC culture with coronavirus spike peptide pools or control peptides (ViraFEST assay). Those CD4+ T cells from the unexposed donor predate the COVID-19 pandemic (2011-2018). TCR sequencing followed the expansion of antigen-specific T cells with peptide pools in ViraFEST. With fresh IL-2 medium, half the medium was replaced on days 3 and 7. Germline V gene lookup returns CDR1 SGHNT and CDR2 YYREEE (reference sequence). CDR3 length: 13 amino acids. The V gene lost 2 bases and the J gene lost 10 bases, with 13 bases spanning the gap. Sequence data for DNA of cultured CD4+ T cells were generated by the Oncomine TCR Beta short-read assay. The source of extracted genomic DNA was cultured CD4+ T cells. From the PCR reads, TCRdb called clonotypes with MiXCR, one entry per CDR3 protein. The sample yields roughly 6,800 distinct CDR3 sequences, around 45% seen once.

This clonotype was sampled from a human donor in good health. Input material: CD4+ T cells from blood, cultured in vitro. This chain joins TRBV5-4 and TRBJ2-1; maybe TRBD2 (5 bases). The CDR3 coding sequence is TGTGCCAGCAGCTTATTCGGGATTGAGGAGCAGTTCTTC. Amino acid sequence: CASSLFGIEEQFF. Full variable domain (missing parts from reference TRBV5-4 and TRBJ2-1): ETGVTQSPTHLIKTRGQQVTLRCSSQSGHNTVSWYQQALGQGPQFIFQYYREEENGRGNFPPRFSGLQFPNYSSELNVNALELDDSALYLCASSLFGIEEQFFGPGTRLTVL.